This TCR beta chain was found in a study of T cells in Graves' hyperthyroidism and ophthalmopathy. Study context: Peripheral blood was collected at initial diagnosis, before any treatment.

Patients with ophthalmopathy all had a Clinical Activity Score of at least 3, a NOSPECS grade of at least 4 and duration under 3 months. Extraction of PBMCs used approximately 10 ml of fresh peripheral blood. Per the germline V gene, CDR1 is SGHAT and CDR2 is FQNNGV. V was clipped by 1 base and J by 2 bases; unmatched bases: 5. The length of the CDR3 is 17 residues. Amplification yielded TCR beta CDR3 regions, with RNA transcripts as the source. Carried out on the TCR CDR3, a first-round RT-PCR used the HTBI primer set. TCRdb reprocessed the multiplex PCR reads via MiXCR and lists one record per CDR3 protein. The repertoire holds 600,000 or so distinct CDR3 sequences, with 13% to 15% as singletons. The table lists this clonotype with a few counts. Its antigen is undetermined. Study results and limitations: In the blood, most expanded thyroid clonotypes above 0.001 appeared as well.

V usage is TRBV11-2 and J usage is TRBJ2-4; 10 bases are a match to TRBD2. Sequenced: blood. The TCR originated in a woman aged 45-65 years with Graves' ophthalmopathy. The CDR3 loop is CASSLAGLARSKNIQYF. CDR3 bases: TGTGCCAGCAGCTTAGCGGGACTAGCGAGATCCAAAAACATTCAGTACTTC.